This T cell receptor beta chain was recorded in a study of CDR3 diversity in severe acne. TCRdb reprocessed the PCR reads with MiXCR, giving one entry per CDR3 protein. Of more than 80,000 distinct CDR3 sequences in the sample, around 50% were seen once. This CDR3 comprises 15 residues. The V and J ends lost 0 bases and 5 bases, in that order; junction bases with no gene match: 5. CDR1 and CDR2 (germline): SGHDT, YYEEEE. This clonotype is medium-sized. This clonotype was obtained from a male donor with severe acne vulgaris. The rearrangement links TRBV5-6 to TRBJ2-1, with TRBD2 matching over 7 bases. Specimen: blood. The CDR3 nucleotides are TGTGCCAGCAGCTTGGGACTAGCTAGCCACAATGAGCAGTTCTTC. Its translation is CASSLGLASHNEQFF.